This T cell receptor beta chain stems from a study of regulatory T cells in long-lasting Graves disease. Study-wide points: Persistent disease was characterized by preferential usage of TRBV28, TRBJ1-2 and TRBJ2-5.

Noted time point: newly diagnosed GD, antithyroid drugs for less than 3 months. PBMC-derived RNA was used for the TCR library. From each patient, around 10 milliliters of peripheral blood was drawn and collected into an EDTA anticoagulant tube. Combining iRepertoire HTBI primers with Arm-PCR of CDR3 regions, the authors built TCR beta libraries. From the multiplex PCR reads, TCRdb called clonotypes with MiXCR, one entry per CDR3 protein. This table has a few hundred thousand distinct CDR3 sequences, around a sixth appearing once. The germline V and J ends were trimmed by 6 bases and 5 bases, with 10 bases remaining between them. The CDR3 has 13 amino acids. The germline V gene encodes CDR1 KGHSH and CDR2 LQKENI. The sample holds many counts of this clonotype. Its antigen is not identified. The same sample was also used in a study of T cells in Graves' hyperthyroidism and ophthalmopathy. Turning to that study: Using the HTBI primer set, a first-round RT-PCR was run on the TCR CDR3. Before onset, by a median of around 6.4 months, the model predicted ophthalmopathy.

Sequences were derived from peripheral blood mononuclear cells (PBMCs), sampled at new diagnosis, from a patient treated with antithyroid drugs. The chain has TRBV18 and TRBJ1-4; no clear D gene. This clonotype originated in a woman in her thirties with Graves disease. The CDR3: CASSITGNEKLFF. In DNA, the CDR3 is TGTGCCAGCTCGATTACGGGGAATGAAAAACTGTTTTTT.